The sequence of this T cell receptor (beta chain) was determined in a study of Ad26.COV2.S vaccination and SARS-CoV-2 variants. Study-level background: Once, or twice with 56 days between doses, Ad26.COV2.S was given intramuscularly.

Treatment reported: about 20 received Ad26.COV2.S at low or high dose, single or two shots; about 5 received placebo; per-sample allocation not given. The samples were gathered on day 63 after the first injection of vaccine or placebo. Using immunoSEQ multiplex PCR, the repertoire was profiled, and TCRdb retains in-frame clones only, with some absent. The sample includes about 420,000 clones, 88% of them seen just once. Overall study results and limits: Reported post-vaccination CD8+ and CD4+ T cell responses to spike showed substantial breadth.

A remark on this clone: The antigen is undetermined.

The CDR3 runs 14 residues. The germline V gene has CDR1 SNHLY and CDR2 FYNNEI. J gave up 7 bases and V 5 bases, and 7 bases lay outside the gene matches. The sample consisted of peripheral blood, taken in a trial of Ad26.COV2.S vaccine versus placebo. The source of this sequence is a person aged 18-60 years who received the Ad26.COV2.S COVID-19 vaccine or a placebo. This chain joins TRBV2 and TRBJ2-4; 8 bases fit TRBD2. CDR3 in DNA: TGTGCCAGCAGTCTGACCCCGGGGGGGAACATTCAGTACTTC. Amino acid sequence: CASSLTPGGNIQYF.